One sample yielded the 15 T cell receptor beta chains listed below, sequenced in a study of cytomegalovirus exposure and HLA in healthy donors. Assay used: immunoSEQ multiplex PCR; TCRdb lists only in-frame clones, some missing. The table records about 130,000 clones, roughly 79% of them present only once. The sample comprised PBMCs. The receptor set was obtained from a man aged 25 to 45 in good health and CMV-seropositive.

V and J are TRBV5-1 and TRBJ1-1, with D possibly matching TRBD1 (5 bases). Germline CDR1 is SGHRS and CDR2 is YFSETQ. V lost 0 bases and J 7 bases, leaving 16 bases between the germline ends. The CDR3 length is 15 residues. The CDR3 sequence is CASSLEGSKGGEAFF. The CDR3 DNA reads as TGCGCCAGCAGCTTGGAGGGGTCAAAGGGAGGTGAAGCTTTCTTT.

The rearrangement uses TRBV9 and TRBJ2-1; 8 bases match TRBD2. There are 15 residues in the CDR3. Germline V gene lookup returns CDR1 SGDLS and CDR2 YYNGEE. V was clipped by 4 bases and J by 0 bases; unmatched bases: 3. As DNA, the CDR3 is TGTGCCAGCAGCCAAGCGGGAGACTCCTACAATGAGCAGTTCTTC. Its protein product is CASSQAGDSYNEQFF. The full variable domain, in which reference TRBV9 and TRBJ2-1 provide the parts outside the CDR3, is DSGVTQTPKHLITATGQRVTLRCSPRSGDLSVYWYQQSLDQGLQFLIQYYNGEERAKGNILERFSAQQFPDLHSELNLSSLELGDSALYFCASSQAGDSYNEQFFGPGTRLTVL.

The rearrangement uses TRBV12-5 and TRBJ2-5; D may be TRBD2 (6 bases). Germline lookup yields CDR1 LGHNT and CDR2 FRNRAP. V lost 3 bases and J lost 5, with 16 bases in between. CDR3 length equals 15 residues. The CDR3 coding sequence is TGTGCTAGTGGTTTAGGAGGGGTTTTGATCGAGACCCAGTACTTC. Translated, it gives CASGLGGVLIETQYF.

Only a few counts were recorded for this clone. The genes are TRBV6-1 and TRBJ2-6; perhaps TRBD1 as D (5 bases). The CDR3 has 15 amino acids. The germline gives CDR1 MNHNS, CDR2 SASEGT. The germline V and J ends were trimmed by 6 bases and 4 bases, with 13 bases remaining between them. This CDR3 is CASRPGLYGANVLTF. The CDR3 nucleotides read TGTGCCAGCAGACCAGGGCTGTACGGGGCCAACGTCCTGACTTTC.

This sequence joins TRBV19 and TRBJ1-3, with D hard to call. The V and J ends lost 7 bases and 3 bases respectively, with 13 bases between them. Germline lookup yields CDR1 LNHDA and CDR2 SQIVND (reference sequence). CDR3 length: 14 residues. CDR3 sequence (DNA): TGTGCCAGTACCAGCTGGGCAAATGGAAACACCATATATTTT. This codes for CASTSWANGNTIYF. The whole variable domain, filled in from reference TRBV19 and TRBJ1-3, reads DGGITQSPKYLFRKEGQNVTLSCEQNLNHDAMYWYRQDPGQGLRLIYYSQIVNDFQKGDIAEGYSVSREKKESFPLTVTSAQKNPTAFYLCASTSWANGNTIYFGEGSWLTVV.

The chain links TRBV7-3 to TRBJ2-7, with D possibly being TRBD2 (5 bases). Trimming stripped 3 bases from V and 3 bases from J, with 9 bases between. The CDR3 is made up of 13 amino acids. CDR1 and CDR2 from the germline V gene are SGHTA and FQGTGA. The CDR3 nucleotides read TGTGCCAGCAGCTTGGCCGGGAACTACGAGCAGTACTTC. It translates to CASSLAGNYEQYF.

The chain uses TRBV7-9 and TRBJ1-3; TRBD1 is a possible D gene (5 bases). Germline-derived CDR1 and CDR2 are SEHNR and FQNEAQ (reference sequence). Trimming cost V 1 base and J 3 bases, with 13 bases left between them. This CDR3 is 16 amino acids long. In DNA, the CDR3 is TGTGCCAGCAGCTTAGTTAAGGGGCGGTATGGAAACACCATATATTTT. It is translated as CASSLVKGRYGNTIYF.

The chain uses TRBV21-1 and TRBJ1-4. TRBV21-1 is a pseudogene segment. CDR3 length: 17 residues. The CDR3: CASSKAGALATNEKLFF. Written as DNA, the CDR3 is TGTGCCAGCAGCAAAGCTGGAGCGCTCGCAACTAATGAAAAACTGTTTTTT.

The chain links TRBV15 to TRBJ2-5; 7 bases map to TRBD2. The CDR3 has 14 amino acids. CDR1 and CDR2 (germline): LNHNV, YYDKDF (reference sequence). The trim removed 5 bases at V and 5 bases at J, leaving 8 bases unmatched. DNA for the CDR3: TGTGCCACCAGCTTGGGGGGGGTAGTGGAGACCCAGTACTTC. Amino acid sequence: CATSLGGVVETQYF.

The CDR3 sequence is CASSLGGTGGGYTF. The CDR3 DNA sequence: TGCGCCAGCAGCTTGGGCGGGACTGGTGGTGGCTACACCTTC. The chain employs TRBV5-1 and TRBJ1-2; possibly TRBD1 for D (5 bases). The CDR3 sequence is 14 residues long. Trimming pared 0 bases from V and 7 bases from J, leaving 13 bases between. The germline gives CDR1 SGHRS, CDR2 YFSETQ.

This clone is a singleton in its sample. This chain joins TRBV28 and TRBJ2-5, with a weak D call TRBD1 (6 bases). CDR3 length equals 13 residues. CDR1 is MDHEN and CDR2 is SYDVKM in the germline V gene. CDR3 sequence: CATQPGHQETQYF. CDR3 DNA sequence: TGTGCAACCCAACCGGGACATCAAGAGACCCAGTACTTC.

CDR3 sequence reads: CASSDRGGDTEAFF. The CDR3 DNA reads as TGTGCCAGCAGTGATCGAGGGGGAGATACTGAAGCTTTCTTT. This chain uses TRBV6-6 with TRBJ1-1, with D perhaps TRBD1 (6 bases). Germline loops: CDR1 MNHNY, CDR2 SVGAGI (reference sequence). Trimming stripped 5 bases from V and 5 bases from J, with 15 bases between. The CDR3 runs 14 residues.

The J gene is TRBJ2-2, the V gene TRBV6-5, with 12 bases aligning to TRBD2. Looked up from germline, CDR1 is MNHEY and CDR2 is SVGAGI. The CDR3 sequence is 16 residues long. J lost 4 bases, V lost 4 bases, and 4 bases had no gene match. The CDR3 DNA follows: TGTGCCAGCAGTTTCTCTAGCGGGGGGGCCACCGGGGAGCTGTTTTTT. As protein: CASSFSSGGATGELFF.

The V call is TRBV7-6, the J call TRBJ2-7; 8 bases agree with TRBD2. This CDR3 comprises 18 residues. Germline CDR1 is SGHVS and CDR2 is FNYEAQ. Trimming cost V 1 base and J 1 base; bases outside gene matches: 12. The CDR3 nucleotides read TGTGCCAGCAGCTTAGGCCCCCTTAGCGGGGTGAAGTCCTACGAGCAGTACTTC. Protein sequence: CASSLGPLSGVKSYEQYF.

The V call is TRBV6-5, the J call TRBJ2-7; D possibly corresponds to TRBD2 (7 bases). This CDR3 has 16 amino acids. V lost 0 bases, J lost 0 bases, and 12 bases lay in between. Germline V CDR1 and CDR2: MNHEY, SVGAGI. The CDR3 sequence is CASSYSGGGSSYEQYF. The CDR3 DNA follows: TGTGCCAGCAGTTACTCGGGAGGGGGGAGCTCCTACGAGCAGTACTTC.